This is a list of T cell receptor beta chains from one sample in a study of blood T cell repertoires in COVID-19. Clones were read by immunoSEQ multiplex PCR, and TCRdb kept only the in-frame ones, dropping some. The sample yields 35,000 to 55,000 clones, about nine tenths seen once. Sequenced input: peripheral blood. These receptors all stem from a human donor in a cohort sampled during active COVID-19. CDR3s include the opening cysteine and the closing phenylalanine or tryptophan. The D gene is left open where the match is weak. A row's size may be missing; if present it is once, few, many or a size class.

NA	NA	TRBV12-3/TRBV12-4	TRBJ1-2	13	TGTGCCAGCAGTTCTGGTCCCTCGAGGGGCTACACCTTC	CASSSGPSRGYTF
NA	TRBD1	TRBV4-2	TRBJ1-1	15	TGTGCCAGCAGCCATTTACAGGGGGAGAACACTGAAGCTTTCTTT	CASSHLQGENTEAFF
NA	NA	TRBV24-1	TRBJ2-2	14	TGTGCCACCAGTGACCCAGGGTTAACCGGGGAGCTGTTTTTT	CATSDPGLTGELFF
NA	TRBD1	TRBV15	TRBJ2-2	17	TGTGCCACCAGCAGAGGCAAGACAGGGGCTAGAACCGGGGAGCTGTTTTTT	CATSRGKTGARTGELFF
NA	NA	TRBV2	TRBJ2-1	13	TGTGCCAGCAGTGAAGCGCGGCGTGGTGAGCAGTTCTTC	CASSEARRGEQFF
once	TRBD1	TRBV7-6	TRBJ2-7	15	TGTGCCAGCAGCTCTCCGGGACAGGGGGCTTACGAGCAGTACTTC	CASSSPGQGAYEQYF
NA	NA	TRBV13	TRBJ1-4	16	TGTGCCAGCAGCACGACGGTTCTAGGGGGTAATGAAAAACTGTTTTTT	CASSTTVLGGNEKLFF
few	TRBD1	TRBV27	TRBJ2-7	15	TGTGCCAGCAGTCTAACTCGGACAGGGAACTACGAGCAGTACTTC	CASSLTRTGNYEQYF
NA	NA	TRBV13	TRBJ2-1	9	TGTGCCAGCAAACAGGGGCAGTTCTTC	CASKQGQFF
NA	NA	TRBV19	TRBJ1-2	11	TGTGCCAGTATGAGGGATCAGCGCTACACCTTC	CASMRDQRYTF
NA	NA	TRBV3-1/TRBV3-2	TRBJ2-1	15	TGTGCCAGCAGCCCCCTACTAGTTTCTTACAATGAGCAGTTCTTC	CASSPLLVSYNEQFF